This T cell receptor (beta chain) was obtained from a study of T cells in Graves' hyperthyroidism and ophthalmopathy. Study in general: Blood from the periphery was taken at initial diagnosis, before any treatment.

Patients aged 18 to 65 had newly diagnosed hyperthyroidism of under 2 months' duration. Patients having uncontrolled infection, another autoimmune disease, pregnancy or lactation were not included. Broader study findings: Ophthalmopathy and stable hyperthyroidism were separated by a 13 V-J model.

Template material for amplifying TCR beta CDR3 regions consisted of RNA transcripts. The primer set for the first-round RT-PCR of the TCR CDR3 was HTBI. A single record per CDR3 protein comes from TCRdb applying MiXCR to the multiplex PCR reads. Found here are about 400,000 distinct CDR3 sequences, around 14% of them singletons; the top ten hold less than 10%. The sample holds many counts of this clonotype. What it binds is unknown. The CDR3 loop spans 15 amino acids. Germline CDR1 reads SGHDT; CDR2 reads YYEEEE. The V and J ends lost 4 bases and 4 bases respectively, with 15 bases between them. Sequences were obtained from blood. This TCR was sampled from a woman aged 18 to 35 with Graves' hyperthyroidism. The rearrangement links TRBV5-6 to TRBJ2-1, with TRBD1 as a possible D gene (6 bases). DNA of the CDR3: TGTGCCAGCAGCAATTTGGACAGTTCTTACAATGAGCAGTTCTTC. Its protein is CASSNLDSSYNEQFF.